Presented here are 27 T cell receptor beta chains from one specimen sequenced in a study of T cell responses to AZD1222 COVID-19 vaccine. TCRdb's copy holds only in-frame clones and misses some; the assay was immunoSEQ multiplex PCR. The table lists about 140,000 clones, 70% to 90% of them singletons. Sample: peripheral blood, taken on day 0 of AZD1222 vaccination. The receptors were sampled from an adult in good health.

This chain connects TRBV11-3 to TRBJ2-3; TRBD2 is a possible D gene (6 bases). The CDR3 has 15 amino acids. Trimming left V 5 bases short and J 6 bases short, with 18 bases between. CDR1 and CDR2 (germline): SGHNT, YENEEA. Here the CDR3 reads CASSPRDSEHDTQYF. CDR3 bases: TGTGCCAGCAGCCCGAGGGACTCTGAGCACGATACGCAGTATTTT.

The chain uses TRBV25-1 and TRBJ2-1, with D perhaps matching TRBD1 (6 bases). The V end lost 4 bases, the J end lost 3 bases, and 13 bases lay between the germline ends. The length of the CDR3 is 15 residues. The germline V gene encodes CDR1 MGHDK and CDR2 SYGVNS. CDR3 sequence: CASSVSGTNYNEQFF. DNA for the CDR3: TGTGCCAGCAGTGTTTCCGGGACAAACTACAATGAGCAGTTCTTC.

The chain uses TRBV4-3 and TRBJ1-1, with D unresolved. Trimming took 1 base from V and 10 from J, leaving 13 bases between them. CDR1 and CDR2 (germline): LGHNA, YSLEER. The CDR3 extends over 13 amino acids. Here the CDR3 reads CASSQGTWDGAFF. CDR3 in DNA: TGCGCCAGCAGCCAAGGTACTTGGGATGGAGCTTTCTTT.

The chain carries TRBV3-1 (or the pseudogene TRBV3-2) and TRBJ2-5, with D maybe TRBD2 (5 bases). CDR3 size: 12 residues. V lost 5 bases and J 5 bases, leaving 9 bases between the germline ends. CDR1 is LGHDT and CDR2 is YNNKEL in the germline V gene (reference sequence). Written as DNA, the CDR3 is TGTGCCAGCAGCTCCGGGGAGGAGACCCAGTACTTC. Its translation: CASSSGEETQYF.

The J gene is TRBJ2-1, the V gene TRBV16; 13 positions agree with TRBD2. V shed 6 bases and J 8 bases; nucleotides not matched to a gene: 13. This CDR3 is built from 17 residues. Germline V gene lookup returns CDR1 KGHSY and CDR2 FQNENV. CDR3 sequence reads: CASSEILAGGKAHEQFF. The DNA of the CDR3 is TGTGCCAGCAGTGAAATACTAGCGGGGGGGAAAGCTCATGAGCAGTTCTTC. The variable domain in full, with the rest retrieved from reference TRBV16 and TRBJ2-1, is GEEVAQTPKHLVRGEGQKAKLYCAPIKGHSYVFWYQQVLKNEFKFLISFQNENVFDETGMPKERFSAKCLPNSPCSLEIQATKLEDSAVYFCASSEILAGGKAHEQFFGPGTRLTVL.

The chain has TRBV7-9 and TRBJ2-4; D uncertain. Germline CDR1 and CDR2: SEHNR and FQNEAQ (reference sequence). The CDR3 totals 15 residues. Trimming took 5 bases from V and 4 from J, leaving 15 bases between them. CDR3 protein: CASSQYEDGKNIQYF. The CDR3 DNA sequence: TGTGCCAGCAGCCAATACGAGGACGGAAAAAACATTCAGTACTTC. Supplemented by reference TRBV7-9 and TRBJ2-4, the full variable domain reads DTGVSQNPRHKITKRGQNVTFRCDPISEHNRLYWYRQTLGQGPEFLTYFQNEAQLEKSRLLSDRFSAERPKGSFSTLEIQRTEQGDSAMYLCASSQYEDGKNIQYFGAGTRLSVL.

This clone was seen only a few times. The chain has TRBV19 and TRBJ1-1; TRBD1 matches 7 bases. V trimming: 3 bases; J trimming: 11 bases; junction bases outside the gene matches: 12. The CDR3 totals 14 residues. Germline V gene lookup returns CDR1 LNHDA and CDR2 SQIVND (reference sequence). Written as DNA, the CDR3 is TGTGCCAGTAGTATTCGAGGCAGGGGGGCTTCGGCTTTCTTT. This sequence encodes CASSIRGRGASAFF.

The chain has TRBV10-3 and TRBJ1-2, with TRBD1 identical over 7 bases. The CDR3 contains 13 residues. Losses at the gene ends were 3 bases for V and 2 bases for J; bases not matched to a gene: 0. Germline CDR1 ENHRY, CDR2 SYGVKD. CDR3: CAISDRGNYGYTF. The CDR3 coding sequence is TGTGCCATCAGTGACAGGGGGAACTATGGCTACACCTTC.

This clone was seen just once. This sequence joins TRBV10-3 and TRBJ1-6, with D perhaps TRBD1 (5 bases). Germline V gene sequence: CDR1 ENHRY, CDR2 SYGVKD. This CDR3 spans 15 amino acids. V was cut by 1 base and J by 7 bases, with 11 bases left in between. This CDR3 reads CAISEFAGINSPLHF. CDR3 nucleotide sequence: TGTGCCATCAGTGAGTTCGCAGGGATAAATTCACCCCTCCACTTT.

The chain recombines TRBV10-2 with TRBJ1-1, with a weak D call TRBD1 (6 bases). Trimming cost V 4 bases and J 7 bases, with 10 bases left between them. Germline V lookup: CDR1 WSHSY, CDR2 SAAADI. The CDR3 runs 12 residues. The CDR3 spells CASSVGAVEAFF. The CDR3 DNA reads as TGCGCCAGCAGTGTGGGGGCAGTTGAAGCTTTCTTT.

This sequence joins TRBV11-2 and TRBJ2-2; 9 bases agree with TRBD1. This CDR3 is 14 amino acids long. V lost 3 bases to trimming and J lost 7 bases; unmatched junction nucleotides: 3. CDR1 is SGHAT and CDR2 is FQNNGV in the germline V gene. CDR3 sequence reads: CASSFLGQGGELFF. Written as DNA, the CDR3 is TGTGCCAGCAGCTTCCTGGGACAGGGCGGGGAGCTGTTTTTT. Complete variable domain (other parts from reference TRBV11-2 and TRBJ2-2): EAGVAQSPRYKIIEKRQSVAFWCNPISGHATLYWYQQILGQGPKLLIQFQNNGVVDDSQLPKDRFSAERLKGVDSTLKIQPAKLEDSAVYLCASSFLGQGGELFFGEGSRLTVL.

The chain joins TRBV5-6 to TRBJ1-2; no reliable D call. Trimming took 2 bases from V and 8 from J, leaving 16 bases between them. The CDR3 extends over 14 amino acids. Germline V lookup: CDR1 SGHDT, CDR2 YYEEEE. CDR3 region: CASSLTGPGGGYTF. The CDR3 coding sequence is TGTGCCAGCAGCTTAACCGGGCCGGGTGGGGGCTACACCTTC.

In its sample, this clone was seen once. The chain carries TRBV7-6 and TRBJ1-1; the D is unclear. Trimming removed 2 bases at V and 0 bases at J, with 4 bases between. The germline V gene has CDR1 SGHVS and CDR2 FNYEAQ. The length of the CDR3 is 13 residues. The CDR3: CASSLYLNTEAFF. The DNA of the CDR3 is TGTGCCAGCAGCTTATATCTGAACACTGAAGCTTTCTTT.

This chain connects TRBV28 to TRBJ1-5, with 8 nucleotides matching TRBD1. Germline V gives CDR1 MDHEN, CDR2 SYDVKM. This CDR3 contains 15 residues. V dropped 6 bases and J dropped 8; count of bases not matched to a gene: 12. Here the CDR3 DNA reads TGTGCCAGCAGATGGACAGGGCCCCTCGGGGAGCCCCAGCATTTT. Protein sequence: CASRWTGPLGEPQHF.

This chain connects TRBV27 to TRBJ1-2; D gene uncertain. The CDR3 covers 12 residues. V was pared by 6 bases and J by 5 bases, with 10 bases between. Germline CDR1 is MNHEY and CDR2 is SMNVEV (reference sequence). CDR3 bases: TGTGCCAGCAGAGGCTTAAATTATGGCTACACCTTC. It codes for CASRGLNYGYTF.

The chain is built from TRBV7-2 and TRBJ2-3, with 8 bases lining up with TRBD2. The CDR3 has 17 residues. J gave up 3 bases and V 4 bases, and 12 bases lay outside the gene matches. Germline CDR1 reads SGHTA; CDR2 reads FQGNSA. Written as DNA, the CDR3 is TGTGCCAGCAGCTCTAGGTTCGGGGGGGCCGGGACAGATACGCAGTATTTT. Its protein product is CASSSRFGGAGTDTQYF. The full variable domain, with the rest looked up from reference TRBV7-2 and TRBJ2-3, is GAGVSQSPSNKVTEKGKDVELRCDPISGHTALYWYRQSLGQGLEFLIYFQGNSAPDKSGLPSDRFSAERTGGSVSTLTIQRTQQEDSAVYLCASSSRFGGAGTDTQYFGPGTRLTVL.

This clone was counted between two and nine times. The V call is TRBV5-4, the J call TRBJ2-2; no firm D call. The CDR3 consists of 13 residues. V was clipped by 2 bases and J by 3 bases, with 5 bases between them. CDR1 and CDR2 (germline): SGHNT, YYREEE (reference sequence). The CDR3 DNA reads TGTGCCAGCAGCTTTAAGGACACCGGGGAGCTGTTTTTT. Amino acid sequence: CASSFKDTGELFF.

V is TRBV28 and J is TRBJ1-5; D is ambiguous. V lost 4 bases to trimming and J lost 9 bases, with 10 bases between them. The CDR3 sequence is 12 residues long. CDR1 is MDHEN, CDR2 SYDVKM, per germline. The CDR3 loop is CASSSLPLPQHF. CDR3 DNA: TGTGCCAGCAGTTCACTCCCGCTGCCCCAGCATTTT.

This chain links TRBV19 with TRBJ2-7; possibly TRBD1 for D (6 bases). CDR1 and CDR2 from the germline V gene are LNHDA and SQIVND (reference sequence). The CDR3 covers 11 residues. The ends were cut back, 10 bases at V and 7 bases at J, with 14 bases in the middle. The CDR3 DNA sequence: TGTGCCACCACCTACGGACAGGAGCAGTACTTC. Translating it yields CATTYGQEQYF. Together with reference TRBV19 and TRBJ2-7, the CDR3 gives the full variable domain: DGGITQSPKYLFRKEGQNVTLSCEQNLNHDAMYWYRQDPGQGLRLIYYSQIVNDFQKGDIAEGYSVSREKKESFPLTVTSAQKNPTAFYLCATTYGQEQYFGPGTRLTVT.

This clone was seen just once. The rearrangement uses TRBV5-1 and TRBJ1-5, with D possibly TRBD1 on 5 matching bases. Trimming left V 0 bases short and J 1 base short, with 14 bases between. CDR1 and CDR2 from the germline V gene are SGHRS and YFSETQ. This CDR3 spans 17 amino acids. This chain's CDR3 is CASSLGGSPGSNQPQHF. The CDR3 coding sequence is TGCGCCAGCAGCTTGGGGGGCAGTCCTGGGAGCAATCAGCCCCAGCATTTT.

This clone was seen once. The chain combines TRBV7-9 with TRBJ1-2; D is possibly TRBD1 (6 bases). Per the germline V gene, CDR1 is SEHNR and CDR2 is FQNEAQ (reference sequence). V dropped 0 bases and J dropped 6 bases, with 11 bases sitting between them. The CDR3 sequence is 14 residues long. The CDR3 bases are TGTGCCAGCAGCTTAGCTTCAGGGGTGGATGGCTACACCTTC. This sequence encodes CASSLASGVDGYTF.

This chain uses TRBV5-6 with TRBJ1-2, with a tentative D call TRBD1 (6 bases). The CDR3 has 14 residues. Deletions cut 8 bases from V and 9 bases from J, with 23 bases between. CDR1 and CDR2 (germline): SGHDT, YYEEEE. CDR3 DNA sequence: TGTGCCAGTCAGGGGCAGGTGGAATTCGCGCGCTACACCTTC. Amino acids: CASQGQVEFARYTF.

The CDR3 here is CASSPSGTEGNTIYF. The CDR3 nucleotides are TGTGCCAGCTCACCATCTGGGACCGAGGGAAACACCATATATTTT. The chain recombines TRBV18 with TRBJ1-3; perhaps TRBD1 as D (5 bases). The CDR3 loop spans 15 amino acids. The germline V and J ends were trimmed by 2 bases and 4 bases, with 12 bases remaining between them. The germline CDR1 and CDR2 sequences are KGHSH and LQKENI. The complete variable domain, with remaining parts taken from reference TRBV18 and TRBJ1-3, reads NAGVMQNPRHLVRRRGQEARLRCSPMKGHSHVYWYRQLPEEGLKFMVYLQKENIIDESGMPKERFSAEFPKEGPSILRIQQVVRGDSAAYFCASSPSGTEGNTIYFGEGSWLTVV.

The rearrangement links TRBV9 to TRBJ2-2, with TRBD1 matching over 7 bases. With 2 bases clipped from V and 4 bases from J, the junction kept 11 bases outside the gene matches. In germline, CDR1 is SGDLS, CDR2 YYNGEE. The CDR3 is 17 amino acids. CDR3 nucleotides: TGTGCCAGCAGCGTGACAGGGTATCGGGCAGGCACCGGGGAGCTGTTTTTT. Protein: CASSVTGYRAGTGELFF. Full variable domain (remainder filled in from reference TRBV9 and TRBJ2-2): DSGVTQTPKHLITATGQRVTLRCSPRSGDLSVYWYQQSLDQGLQFLIQYYNGEERAKGNILERFSAQQFPDLHSELNLSSLELGDSALYFCASSVTGYRAGTGELFFGEGSRLTVL.

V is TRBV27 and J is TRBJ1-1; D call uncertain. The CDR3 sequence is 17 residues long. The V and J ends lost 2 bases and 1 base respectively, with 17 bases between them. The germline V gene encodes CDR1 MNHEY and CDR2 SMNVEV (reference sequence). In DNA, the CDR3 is TGTGCCAGCAGTTTAAGGTTTTGGGCAGCAGGGAACACTGAAGCTTTCTTT. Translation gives CASSLRFWAAGNTEAFF.

CDR3 bases: TGTGCCAGCGGCGCGAGCACCGGGGAGCTGTTTTTT. It specifies CASGASTGELFF. The chain joins TRBV28 to TRBJ2-2; no clear D gene. This CDR3 contains 12 residues. V was trimmed by 8 bases and J by 4 bases, leaving 8 bases between them. Germline CDR1 reads MDHEN; CDR2 reads SYDVKM.

In DNA, the CDR3 is TGCAGCGTTATAAGACTCGAGGGCGAGCAGTACTTC. It translates to CSVIRLEGEQYF. The J gene is TRBJ2-7, the V gene TRBV29-1; D may be TRBD2 (5 bases). Deletions cut 5 bases from V and 6 bases from J, with 14 bases between. This CDR3 contains 12 residues. In germline, CDR1 is SQVTM, CDR2 ANQGSEA.